This T cell receptor (beta chain) was retrieved from a study of blood T cell repertoires in COVID-19. For the study at large: Samples representing acute and convalescent COVID-19 were sourced from the United States, Italy and Spain.

In the original analysis: Researchers report that nucleated cell counts were estimated from reference gene primer amplification. Some clones are missing from TCRdb's copy, which holds only in-frame ones; the method was immunoSEQ multiplex PCR. The V and J calls and clone size come from that table; D and trimming were worked out from the DNA. The sample gives fewer than 250,000 clones, 80% to 90% of which show up once; around 0.87% is in the top ten. V was pared by 10 bases and J by 2 bases, with 19 bases between. The CDR3 covers 15 residues. The V gene's germline CDR1 is LNHDA and CDR2 SQIVND (reference sequence). People in the exposed group encountered a COVID-19 case within 2 weeks before entering the study.

This receptor was identified in a middle-aged man who had been exposed to COVID-19. Sequenced: PBMCs or T cells enriched from blood (not recorded which). The chain has TRBV19 and TRBJ2-3; the D gene is possibly TRBD2 (5 bases). This CDR3 is CATTRGDSYTDTQYF. In nucleotides, the CDR3 is TGTGCCACCACCCGGGGTGACTCCTACACAGATACGCAGTATTTT.